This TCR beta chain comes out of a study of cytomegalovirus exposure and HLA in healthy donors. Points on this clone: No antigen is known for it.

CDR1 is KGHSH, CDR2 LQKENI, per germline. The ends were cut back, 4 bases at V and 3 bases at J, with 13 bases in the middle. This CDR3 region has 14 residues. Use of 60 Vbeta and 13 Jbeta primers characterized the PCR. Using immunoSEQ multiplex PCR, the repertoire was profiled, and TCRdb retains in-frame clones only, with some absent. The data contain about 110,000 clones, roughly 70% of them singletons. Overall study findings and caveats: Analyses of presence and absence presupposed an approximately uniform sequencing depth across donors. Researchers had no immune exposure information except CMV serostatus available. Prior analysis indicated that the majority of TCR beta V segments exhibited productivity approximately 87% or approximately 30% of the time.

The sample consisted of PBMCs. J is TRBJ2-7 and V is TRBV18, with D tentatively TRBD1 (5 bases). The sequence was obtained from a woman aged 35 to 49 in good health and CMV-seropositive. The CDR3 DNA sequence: TGTGCCAGCTCACTCTTACAGGACGGCTACGAGCAGTACTTC. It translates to CASSLLQDGYEQYF.